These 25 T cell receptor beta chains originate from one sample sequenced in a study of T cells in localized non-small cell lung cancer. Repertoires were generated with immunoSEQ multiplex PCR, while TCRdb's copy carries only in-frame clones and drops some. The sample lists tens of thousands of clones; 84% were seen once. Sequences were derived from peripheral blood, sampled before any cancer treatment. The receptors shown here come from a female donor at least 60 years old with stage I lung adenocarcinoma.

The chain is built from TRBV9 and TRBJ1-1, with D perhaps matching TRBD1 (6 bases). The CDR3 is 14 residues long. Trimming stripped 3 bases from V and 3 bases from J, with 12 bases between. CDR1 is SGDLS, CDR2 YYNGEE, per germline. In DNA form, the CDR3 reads TGTGCCAGCAGCGGACAGGTTGGGGACACTGAAGCTTTCTTT. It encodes CASSGQVGDTEAFF.

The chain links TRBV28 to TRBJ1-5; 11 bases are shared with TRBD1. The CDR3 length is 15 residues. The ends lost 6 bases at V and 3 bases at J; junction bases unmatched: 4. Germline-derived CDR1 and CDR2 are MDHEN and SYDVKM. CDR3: CASRRGQGANQPQHF. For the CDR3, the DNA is TGTGCCAGCAGGCGAGGACAGGGGGCCAATCAGCCCCAGCATTTT.

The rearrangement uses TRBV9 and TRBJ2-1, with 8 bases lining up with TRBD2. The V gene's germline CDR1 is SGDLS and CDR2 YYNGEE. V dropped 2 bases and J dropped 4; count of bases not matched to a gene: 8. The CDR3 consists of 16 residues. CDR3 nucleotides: TGTGCCAGCAGCGTGGGTAGCGGGAAACCTTACAATGAGCAGTTCTTC. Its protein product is CASSVGSGKPYNEQFF.

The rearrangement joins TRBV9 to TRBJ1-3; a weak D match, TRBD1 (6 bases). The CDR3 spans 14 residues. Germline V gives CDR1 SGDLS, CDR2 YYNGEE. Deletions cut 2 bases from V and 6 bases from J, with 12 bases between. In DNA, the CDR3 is TGTGCCAGCAGCGTTACAGGGTCGGAAAACACCATATATTTT. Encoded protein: CASSVTGSENTIYF.

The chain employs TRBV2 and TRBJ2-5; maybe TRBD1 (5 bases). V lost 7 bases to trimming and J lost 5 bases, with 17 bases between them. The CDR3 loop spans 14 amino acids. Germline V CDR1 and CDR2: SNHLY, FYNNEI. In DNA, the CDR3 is TGTGCCAGCACCTCAGAGAAGGGGAAGGAGACCCAGTACTTC. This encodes CASTSEKGKETQYF.

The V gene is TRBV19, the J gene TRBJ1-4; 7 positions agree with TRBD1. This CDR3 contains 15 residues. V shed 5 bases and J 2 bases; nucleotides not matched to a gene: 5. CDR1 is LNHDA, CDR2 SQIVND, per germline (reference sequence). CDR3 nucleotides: TGTGCCAGTAGTCCCACAGGGGTGACTAATGAAAAACTGTTTTTT. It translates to CASSPTGVTNEKLFF.

The CDR3 region is CASSFGTGVAYEQYF. DNA for the CDR3: TGTGCCAGCAGCTTCGGGACAGGGGTTGCCTACGAGCAGTACTTC. V gene TRBV9 combines with J gene TRBJ2-7; TRBD1 agrees at 10 bases. V lost 4 bases, J lost 2 bases, and 6 bases stayed unmatched. The CDR3 runs 15 residues. The germline V gene has CDR1 SGDLS and CDR2 YYNGEE.

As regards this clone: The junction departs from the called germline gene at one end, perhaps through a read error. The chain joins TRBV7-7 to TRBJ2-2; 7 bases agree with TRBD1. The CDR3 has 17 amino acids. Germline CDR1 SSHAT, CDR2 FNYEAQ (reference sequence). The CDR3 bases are TGTGCTAGCAGCGCACAAGCTGGGACAGACTTGACCGGGGAGCTGTTTTTT. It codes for CASSAQAGTDLTGELFF.

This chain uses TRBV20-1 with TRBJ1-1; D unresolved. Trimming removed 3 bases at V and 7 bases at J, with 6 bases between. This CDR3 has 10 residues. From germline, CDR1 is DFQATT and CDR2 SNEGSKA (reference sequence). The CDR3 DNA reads TGCAGTGCTAGGGGAGGTGAAGCTTTCTTT. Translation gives CSARGGEAFF.

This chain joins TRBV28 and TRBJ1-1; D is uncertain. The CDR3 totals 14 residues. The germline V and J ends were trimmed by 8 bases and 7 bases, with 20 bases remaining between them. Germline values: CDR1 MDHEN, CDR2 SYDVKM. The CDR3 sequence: CASYDYRSGNEAFF. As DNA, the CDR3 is TGTGCCAGCTATGACTACCGGTCGGGGAATGAAGCTTTCTTT.

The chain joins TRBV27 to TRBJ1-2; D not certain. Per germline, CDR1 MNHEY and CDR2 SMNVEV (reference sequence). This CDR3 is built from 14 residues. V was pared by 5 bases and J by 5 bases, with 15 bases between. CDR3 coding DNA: TGTGCCAGCAGTCCCCCCGGACGTCCGTATGGCTACACCTTC. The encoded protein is CASSPPGRPYGYTF.

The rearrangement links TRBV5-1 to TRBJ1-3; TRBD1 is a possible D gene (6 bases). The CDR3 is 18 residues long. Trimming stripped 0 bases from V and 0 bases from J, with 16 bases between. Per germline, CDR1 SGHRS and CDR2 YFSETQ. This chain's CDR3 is CASSLGYRDFYSGNTIYF. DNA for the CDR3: TGCGCCAGCAGCTTGGGTTACAGGGACTTCTACTCTGGAAACACCATATATTTT.

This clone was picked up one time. CDR3 coding DNA: TGTGCCAGTAGAGCCGCCTGGAGTAACATGAACACTGAAGCTTTCTTT. Amino acid sequence: CASRAAWSNMNTEAFF. The chain links TRBV19 to TRBJ1-1; no clear D. With 6 bases removed from V and 0 bases from J, the gap between germline ends came to 17 bases. The CDR3 is 16 amino acids. Germline V gene lookup returns CDR1 LNHDA and CDR2 SQIVND (reference sequence).

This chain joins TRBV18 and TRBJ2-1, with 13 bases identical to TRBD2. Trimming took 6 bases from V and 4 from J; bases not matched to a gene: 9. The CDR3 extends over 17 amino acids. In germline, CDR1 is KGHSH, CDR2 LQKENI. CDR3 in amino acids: CASSPGLAGQTYNEQFF. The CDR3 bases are TGTGCCAGCTCCCCGGGACTAGCGGGACAGACTTACAATGAGCAGTTCTTC.

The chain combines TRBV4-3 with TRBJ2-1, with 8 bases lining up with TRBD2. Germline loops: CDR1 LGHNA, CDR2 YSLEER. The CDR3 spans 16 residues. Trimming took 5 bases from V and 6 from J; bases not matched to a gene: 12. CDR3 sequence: CASSLKREPGLNEQFF. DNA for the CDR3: TGCGCCAGCAGCTTAAAGCGGGAGCCCGGCCTCAATGAGCAGTTCTTC.

The CDR3 loop reads CASSVEGGDYNEQFF. The DNA of the CDR3 is TGTGCCAGCAGCGTAGAAGGGGGTGACTACAATGAGCAGTTCTTC. This rearrangement joins TRBV9 to TRBJ2-1, with D perhaps matching TRBD1 (6 bases). CDR3 length equals 15 residues. CDR1 is SGDLS and CDR2 is YYNGEE in the germline V gene. V dropped 0 bases and J dropped 3 bases, with 10 bases sitting between them.

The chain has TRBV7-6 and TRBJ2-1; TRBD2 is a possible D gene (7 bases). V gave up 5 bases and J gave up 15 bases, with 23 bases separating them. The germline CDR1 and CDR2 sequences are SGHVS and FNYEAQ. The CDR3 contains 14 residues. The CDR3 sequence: CASSTIQGPGRRFF. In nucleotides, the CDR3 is TGTGCCAGCAGCACCATACAGGGACCCGGGAGGCGGTTCTTC.

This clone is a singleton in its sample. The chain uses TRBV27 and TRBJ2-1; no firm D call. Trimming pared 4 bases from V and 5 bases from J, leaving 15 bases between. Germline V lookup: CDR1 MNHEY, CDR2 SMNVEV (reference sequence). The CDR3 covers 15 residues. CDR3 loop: CASSSDHGPDNEQFF. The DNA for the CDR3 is TGTGCCAGCAGTTCAGACCATGGGCCCGACAATGAGCAGTTCTTC.

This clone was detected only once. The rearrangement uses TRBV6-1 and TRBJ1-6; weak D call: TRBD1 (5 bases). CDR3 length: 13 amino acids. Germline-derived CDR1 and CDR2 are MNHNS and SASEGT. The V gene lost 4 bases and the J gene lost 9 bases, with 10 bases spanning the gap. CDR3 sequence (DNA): TGTGCCAGCAGTGGGGACCTCCTTTCACCCCTCCACTTT. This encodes CASSGDLLSPLHF.

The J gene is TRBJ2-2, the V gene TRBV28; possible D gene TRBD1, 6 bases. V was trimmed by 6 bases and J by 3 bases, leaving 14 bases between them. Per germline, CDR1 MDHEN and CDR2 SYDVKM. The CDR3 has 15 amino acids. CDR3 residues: CASSSSRGYTGELFF. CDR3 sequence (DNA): TGTGCCAGCAGCTCGTCCAGGGGATACACCGGGGAGCTGTTTTTT.

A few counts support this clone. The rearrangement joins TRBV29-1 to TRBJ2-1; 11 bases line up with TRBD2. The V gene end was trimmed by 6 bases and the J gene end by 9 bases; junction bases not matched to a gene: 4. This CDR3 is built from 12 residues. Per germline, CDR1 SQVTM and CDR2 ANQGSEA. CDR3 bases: TGCAGCGTCATAGCGGGGGGGCCTGAGCAGTTCTTC. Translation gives CSVIAGGPEQFF.

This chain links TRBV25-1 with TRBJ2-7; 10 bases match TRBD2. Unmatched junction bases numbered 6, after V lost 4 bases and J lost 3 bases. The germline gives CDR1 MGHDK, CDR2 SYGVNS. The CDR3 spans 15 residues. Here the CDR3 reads CASSASSGGIYEQYF. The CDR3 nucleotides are TGTGCCAGCAGTGCGTCTAGCGGGGGCATCTACGAGCAGTACTTC.

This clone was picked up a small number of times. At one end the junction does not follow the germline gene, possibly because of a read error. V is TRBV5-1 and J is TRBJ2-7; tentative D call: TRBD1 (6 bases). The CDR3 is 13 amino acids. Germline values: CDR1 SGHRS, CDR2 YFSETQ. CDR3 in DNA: TGCGCCAGCACCTTGACAGGTTTTGGCGAGCAGTACTTC. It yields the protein CASTLTGFGEQYF.

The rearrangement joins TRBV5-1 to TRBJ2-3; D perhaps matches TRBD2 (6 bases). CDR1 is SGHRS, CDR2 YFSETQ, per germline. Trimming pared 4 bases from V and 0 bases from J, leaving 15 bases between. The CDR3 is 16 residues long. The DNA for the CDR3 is TGCGCCAGCAGCCCGGGACTTTCCCGCAGCACAGATACGCAGTATTTT. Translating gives CASSPGLSRSTDTQYF.

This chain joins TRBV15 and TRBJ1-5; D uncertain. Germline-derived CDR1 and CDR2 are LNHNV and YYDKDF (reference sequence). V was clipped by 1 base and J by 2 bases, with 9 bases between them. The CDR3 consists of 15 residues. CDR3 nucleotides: TGTGCCACCAGCAGAGCGGGTTCCGGCAATCAGCCCCAGCATTTT. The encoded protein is CATSRAGSGNQPQHF.